This passage covers 23 T cell receptor beta chains from one sample sequenced in a study of blood T cell repertoires in COVID-19. Clones were sequenced by immunoSEQ multiplex PCR, and TCRdb holds only the in-frame ones, with some missing. Counted here are about 100,000 clones, around four fifths occurring once; the ten biggest clones make up over 10%. The sample taken for sequencing was peripheral blood. All receptors come from a man aged 50-59 years with active or convalescent COVID-19.

The rearrangement uses TRBV2 and TRBJ2-2, with 8 bases matching TRBD2. There are 17 residues in the CDR3. The junction had 11 bases not matched to a gene; V was cut back by 6 bases and J by 2 bases. Germline CDR1 SNHLY, CDR2 FYNNEI. The CDR3 loop is CASRGPRLAKNTGELFF. For the CDR3, the DNA is TGTGCCAGCAGGGGCCCACGACTAGCGAAAAACACCGGGGAGCTGTTTTTT.

This chain connects TRBV30 to TRBJ1-4; unclear D gene. Germline CDR1 is GTSNPN and CDR2 is SVGIG (reference sequence). Trimming left V 2 bases short and J 8 bases short, with 9 bases between. The CDR3 totals 12 residues. Here the CDR3 reads CAWSWRAEKLFF. The CDR3 DNA is TGTGCCTGGAGTTGGCGGGCCGAAAAACTGTTTTTT.

The table lists this clone with a few counts. The chain links TRBV4-1 to TRBJ2-1, with D perhaps TRBD1 (5 bases). Germline-derived CDR1 and CDR2 are MGHRA and YSYEKL. The length of the CDR3 is 14 residues. The V and J ends lost 4 bases and 7 bases respectively, with 14 bases between them. The CDR3 sequence: CASSPQGVLNEQFF. DNA of the CDR3: TGCGCCAGCAGCCCTCAGGGTGTCCTTAATGAGCAGTTCTTC.

A remark on this clone: The sample contains more than one DNA sequence encoding this CDR3. The rearrangement joins TRBV29-1 to TRBJ1-1; D call uncertain. V dropped 5 bases and J dropped 1 base, with 8 bases sitting between them. CDR3 size: 12 residues. Per germline, CDR1 SQVTM and CDR2 ANQGSEA. The CDR3 region has the DNA TGCAGCGTTCGCAGGCAGAACACTGAAGCTTTCTTT. It specifies CSVRRQNTEAFF.

J is TRBJ2-3 and V is TRBV9; the match to TRBD2 covers 7 bases. The CDR3 spans 15 residues. J lost 5 bases, V lost 0 bases, and 6 bases had no gene match. CDR1 and CDR2 from the germline V gene are SGDLS and YYNGEE. This CDR3 is CASSVATAGRDTQYF. The CDR3 region has the DNA TGTGCCAGCAGCGTAGCAACAGCGGGAAGAGATACGCAGTATTTT.

The sample holds one count of this clone. The chain uses TRBV5-1 and TRBJ1-5, with D unclear. The CDR3 runs to 14 residues. Germline lookup yields CDR1 SGHRS and CDR2 YFSETQ. V was pared by 0 bases and J by 1 base, with 5 bases between. The CDR3 DNA follows: TGCGCCAGCAGCTTGGACGGGAGCAATCAGCCCCAGCATTTT. It translates to CASSLDGSNQPQHF.

V gene TRBV29-1 combines with J gene TRBJ1-2; 9 nucleotides match TRBD1. The CDR3 totals 15 residues. Trimming took 1 base from V and 5 from J; bases not matched to a gene: 8. Looked up from germline, CDR1 is SQVTM and CDR2 is ANQGSEA. The CDR3 is CSVEGGQGGGYGYTF. CDR3 DNA sequence: TGCAGCGTTGAAGGGGGACAGGGAGGTGGTTATGGCTACACCTTC.

This chain uses TRBV5-4 with TRBJ2-7, with 8 bases that match TRBD2. This CDR3 has 16 amino acids. Trimming cost V 2 bases and J 2 bases; bases outside gene matches: 9. The germline V gene has CDR1 SGHNT and CDR2 YYREEE (reference sequence). The DNA of the CDR3 is TGTGCCAGCAGCTTTGGGAGCGGGAGATGGGCCTACGAGCAGTACTTC. Its translation: CASSFGSGRWAYEQYF.

The gene calls are TRBV21-1 and TRBJ2-1; no DNA check was done on the table's D call, TRBD1. TRBV21-1 represents a pseudogene. The CDR3 has 15 residues. CDR3 in DNA: TGTGCCAGCAGCAAGGGGACAGGGGGCGCCGATGAGCAGTTCTTC. It yields the protein CASSKGTGGADEQFF.

This chain links TRBV5-5 with TRBJ2-3; D not certain. Per germline, CDR1 SGHKS and CDR2 YYEKEE (reference sequence). Trimming took off 4 bases at V and 0 bases at J, with 6 bases between the two ends. This CDR3 is 13 amino acids long. Written as DNA, the CDR3 is TGTGCCAGCAGCCCCCCTAGCACAGATACGCAGTATTTT. This encodes CASSPPSTDTQYF.

This chain uses TRBV18 with TRBJ1-3; D gene ambiguous. The CDR3 has 14 residues. Trimming took off 4 bases at V and 10 bases at J, with 17 bases between the two ends. Germline V CDR1 and CDR2: KGHSH, LQKENI. In DNA, the CDR3 is TGTGCCAGCTCACGCGAGGCGCAGCGTCTGACCATATATTTT. Amino acids: CASSREAQRLTIYF.

The chain joins TRBV28 to TRBJ2-7; 9 nucleotides agree with TRBD2. CDR1 is MDHEN, CDR2 SYDVKM, per germline. With V trimmed by 6 bases and J by 3 bases, 3 bases remained unmatched. CDR3 length: 13 amino acids. CDR3 sequence: CASSNSGSYEQYF. CDR3 sequence (DNA): TGTGCCAGCAGCAATAGCGGGAGCTACGAGCAGTACTTC. The full variable domain, rest sourced from reference TRBV28 and TRBJ2-7, is DVKVTQSSRYLVKRTGEKVFLECVQDMDHENMFWYRQDPGLGLRLIYFSYDVKMKEKGDIPEGYSVSREKKERFSLILESASTNQTSMYLCASSNSGSYEQYFGPGTRLTVT.

This sequence joins TRBV5-8 and TRBJ1-2; D might be TRBD1 (5 bases). Germline V lookup: CDR1 SGHTS, CDR2 YDEGEE. Between the trimmed V and J ends, which lost 4 bases and 1 base, there was a span of 5 bases. The CDR3 contains 12 residues. The CDR3 is CASSRGNYGYTF. CDR3 in DNA: TGTGCCAGCAGCAGGGGTAACTATGGCTACACCTTC.

V and J are TRBV14 and TRBJ2-2; 7 positions match TRBD2. The V and J ends lost 4 bases and 5 bases, in that order; junction bases with no gene match: 10. Looked up from germline, CDR1 is SGHDN and CDR2 is FVKESK. The length of the CDR3 is 16 residues. The DNA of the CDR3 is TGTGCCAGCAGCCGCGTCTCGGGGGGTTGGACCGGGGAGCTGTTTTTT. This encodes CASSRVSGGWTGELFF.

V usage is TRBV7-2 and J usage is TRBJ1-5; 7 bases are shared with TRBD1. This CDR3 contains 15 residues. CDR1 SGHTA and CDR2 FQGNSA come from the germline V gene. The trim removed 1 base at V and 6 bases at J, leaving 6 bases unmatched. The DNA of the CDR3 is TGTGCCAGCAGCTTAGTAGGGGGCGAGGGTCAGCCCCAGCATTTT. It codes for CASSLVGGEGQPQHF.

This chain links TRBV7-3 with TRBJ2-3, with TRBD1 matching over 9 bases. There are 20 residues in the CDR3. The germline V gene encodes CDR1 SGHTA and CDR2 FQGTGA. V gave up 5 bases and J gave up 3 bases; unmatched junction bases: 21. This CDR3 is CASSHGTGTQSAGKTDTQYF. CDR3 bases: TGTGCCAGCAGCCATGGGACAGGGACACAGTCGGCGGGAAAAACAGATACGCAGTATTTT.

The chain recombines TRBV7-8 with TRBJ2-5, with 9 nucleotides matching TRBD2. In germline, CDR1 is SGHVS, CDR2 FQNEAQ. This CDR3 has 16 amino acids. The V gene end was trimmed by 0 bases and the J gene end by 4 bases; junction bases not matched to a gene: 6. In nucleotides, the CDR3 is TGTGCCAGCAGCTTAGCCGGCGGGAGGGGGAGAGAGACCCAGTACTTC. Protein: CASSLAGGRGRETQYF.

The chain uses TRBV7-2 and TRBJ2-7; D is possibly TRBD2 (6 bases). Trimming stripped 8 bases from V and 2 bases from J, with 13 bases between. The CDR3 covers 13 residues. Germline values: CDR1 SGHTA, CDR2 FQGNSA. CDR3 DNA sequence: TGTGCCAGCGGCGGGGATCGGACCTACGAGCAGTACTTC. Translating it yields CASGGDRTYEQYF.

V is TRBV24-1 and J is TRBJ2-2, with D possibly matching TRBD1 (5 bases). CDR3 length: 15 amino acids. Germline V lookup: CDR1 KGHDR, CDR2 SFDVKD. Deletions cut 3 bases from V and 2 bases from J, with 9 bases between. CDR3 sequence (DNA): TGTGCCACCAGTGATCCGCAGGGAAACACCGGGGAGCTGTTTTTT. This gives the protein CATSDPQGNTGELFF.

CDR3 DNA sequence: TGTGCCAGCAGTAACCGACACCTCAATCAGCCCCAGCATTTT. This codes for CASSNRHLNQPQHF. The chain uses TRBV2 and TRBJ1-5; D is unclear. The CDR3 contains 14 residues. Germline V gene sequence: CDR1 SNHLY, CDR2 FYNNEI. Trimming removed 5 bases at V and 3 bases at J, with 11 bases between.

This clone occurred once. The rearrangement joins TRBV5-1 to TRBJ2-7; possibly TRBD1 for D (5 bases). Germline V gene lookup returns CDR1 SGHRS and CDR2 YFSETQ. Trimming removed 0 bases at V and 5 bases at J, with 12 bases between. The CDR3 consists of 14 residues. CDR3 protein: CASSLVGADHEQYF. The DNA for the CDR3 is TGCGCCAGCAGCTTGGTTGGGGCGGACCACGAGCAGTACTTC.

The chain links TRBV24-1 to TRBJ2-5, with 10 bases identical to TRBD2. J was trimmed by 2 bases and V by 5 bases; bases with no gene match: 7. Looked up from germline, CDR1 is KGHDR and CDR2 is SFDVKD. The CDR3 is 16 residues long. The CDR3 is CATSGGTSALQETQYF. In DNA, the CDR3 is TGTGCCACCAGTGGGGGGACTAGCGCCTTACAAGAGACCCAGTACTTC.

The chain uses TRBV27 and TRBJ1-2; D perhaps matches TRBD1 (6 bases). Trimming removed 2 bases from V and 9 bases from J, with 25 bases in between. The CDR3 is 17 residues long. Germline CDR1 is MNHEY and CDR2 is SMNVEV (reference sequence). The CDR3 reads CASSLLGRARGGGSYTF. CDR3 nucleotide sequence: TGTGCCAGCAGTTTACTCGGCAGGGCCAGGGGCGGAGGTAGCTACACCTTC.